This TCR beta chain was captured by sequencing in a study of early T cells in non-severe SARS-CoV-2 infection. Looking at the study overall: Chains were unpaired, as sequencing was done on bulk RNA from unsorted whole blood.

As concerns this clonotype: The antigen remains undetermined.

Study outcomes and limitations: Reliance on VDJdb matching favored anti-spike CD8 responses; private and CD4 specificities were missed.

The ends were cut back, 6 bases at V and 3 bases at J, with 14 bases in the middle. The CDR3 covers 14 residues. Germline V lookup: CDR1 LGHNA, CDR2 YNFKEQ. Researchers attached unique molecular identifiers to individual cDNA molecules. TCRdb redid the calling of the 5' RACE reads with MiXCR, one entry per CDR3 protein. The table includes roughly 80,000 distinct CDR3 sequences, roughly 6% detected once. The J gene is TRBJ1-1, the V gene TRBV4-2; D unclear. The sequenced sample was whole blood. The source of this sequence is an adult who was a healthcare worker with PCR-confirmed SARS-CoV-2 infection or an uninfected control (not recorded which). The CDR3 is CASRKIDGDTEAFF. The CDR3 DNA reads TGTGCCAGCAGAAAGATTGACGGAGACACTGAAGCTTTCTTT.